This T cell receptor beta chain is from a study of cytomegalovirus exposure and HLA in healthy donors. Findings of the study overall: HLA allele associations emerged for about 18,000 TCR beta sequences in a later analysis, at 0.05 false discovery rate. A later analysis found TCR association rates differed by HLA locus, highest for DRB1 and lowest for HLA-C. The authors assumed roughly uniform sequencing depth across donors for presence/absence analyses.

Healthy bone marrow donors made up the cohort. Germline V gene sequence: CDR1 MDHEN, CDR2 SYDVKM. The CDR3 runs to 15 residues. V was cut by 3 bases and J by 3 bases, with 14 bases left in between. It was with 60 Vbeta and 13 Jbeta primers that the PCR ran. Profiling relied on immunoSEQ multiplex PCR, and the TCRdb table lists in-frame clones only, not all of them. The sample lists about 170,000 clones; about four fifths were seen once. Notes on this clone: Its matching antigen is unknown.

The clonotype comes from a woman between 45 and 65 years old in good health and CMV-seronegative. Sequenced material: PBMCs. This chain links TRBV28 with TRBJ1-2; TRBD1 is a possible D gene (6 bases). CDR3: CASSFASTGHYGYTF. DNA of the CDR3: TGTGCCAGCAGTTTTGCGTCCACAGGGCACTATGGCTACACCTTC.